The clone carrying this T cell receptor beta chain was seen repeatedly, ten times or more. Antigen specificity is unknown. Samples came from axillary lymph nodes draining the breast cancer. This entry comes from a study of breast tumors, draining lymph nodes, adjacent tissues. Findings and caveats of the study: Compared with lymph nodes, tumors were less diverse; compared with nontumor tissue, more.

Each CDR3 protein is one row after TCRdb ran MiXCR on the multiplex PCR reads. The sample includes about 180,000 distinct CDR3 sequences, around a third of them seen just once. Germline V gene lookup returns CDR1 DFQATT and CDR2 SNEGSKA (reference sequence). J was trimmed by 0 bases and V by 0 bases; bases with no gene match: 10. The CDR3 has 18 residues. The sequence derives from a female donor with breast cancer. Some clones in this sample may be carry-over from other donors' samples. Sequencing was done on a sample of axillary lymph node tissue. The chain joins TRBV20-1 to TRBJ2-5; 10 bases are a match to TRBD2. The CDR3 sequence is CSARDGLAGALYQETQYF. The CDR3, as DNA: TGCAGTGCTAGAGACGGGCTAGCGGGGGCCTTGTACCAAGAGACCCAGTACTTC.